The rows below give T cell receptor beta chains drawn from one sample of a study of blood T cell repertoires in COVID-19. Using immunoSEQ multiplex PCR, the repertoire was profiled, and TCRdb retains in-frame clones only, with some absent. The sample lists roughly 100,000 clones; over 75% were seen once. The sequencing input was peripheral blood. These receptors were collected from a man in his fifties or sixties with acute or convalescent COVID-19. CDR3s include the opening cysteine and the closing phenylalanine or tryptophan. A D gene is named only where the DNA matches it firmly. Expanded clones are given a class, and other clones once, few, many or no size at all.

14	NA	TRBV6-5	TRBJ1-5	NA	TGTGCCAGCGGGGACATAGACAGCAATCAGCCCCAGCATTTT	CASGDIDSNQPQHF
14	TRBD1	TRBV7-3	TRBJ2-7	NA	TGTGCCAGCAGCTCCCCCGGGACAGGGAACGAGCAGTACTTC	CASSSPGTGNEQYF
11	NA	TRBV14	TRBJ1-1	NA	TGTGCCAGCAGCCATTATACTGAAGCTTTCTTT	CASSHYTEAFF
18	NA	TRBV7-2	TRBJ2-2	NA	TGTGCCAGCAGAACTCCCCGAGGGTGGGGGGAAAACACCGGGGAGCTGTTTTTT	CASRTPRGWGENTGELFF
11	TRBD1	TRBV29-1	TRBJ2-7	NA	TGCAGCGTCCCTACAGGGGACGAGCAGTACTTC	CSVPTGDEQYF
14	TRBD1	TRBV6-6	TRBJ1-2	NA	TGTGCCAGCAGCCCCAGGGGGCTTAACTATGGCTACACCTTC	CASSPRGLNYGYTF
13	NA	TRBV12-3/TRBV12-4	TRBJ1-1	NA	TGTGCCAGCAGCCGCAGGGAGAACACTGAAGCTTTCTTT	CASSRRENTEAFF
16	NA	TRBV27	TRBJ2-4	NA	TGTGCCAGCAGTTTAACCCGCGGGGGCACCAAAAACATTCAGTACTTC	CASSLTRGGTKNIQYF
14	TRBD1	TRBV5-1	TRBJ2-7	NA	TGCGCCAGCAGCTTGGCCGACAGGGCGGGCGAGCAGTACTTC	CASSLADRAGEQYF
16	NA	TRBV5-4	TRBJ1-1	NA	TGTGCCAGCAGCATAGACCTTCCGGTGGGCGCCACTGAAGCTTTCTTT	CASSIDLPVGATEAFF
16	TRBD2	TRBV5-4	TRBJ2-1	NA	TGTGCCAGCAGCCCCCCCGGGGCGGGGGGGCTCAATGAGCAGTTCTTC	CASSPPGAGGLNEQFF
15	TRBD2	TRBV28	TRBJ2-7	NA	TGTGCCAGCAGCGAACAACTAGCGGGGGCTTACGAGCAGTACTTC	CASSEQLAGAYEQYF
14	TRBD2	TRBV3-1/TRBV3-2	TRBJ2-7	NA	TGTGCCAGCAGCCGAGGGGCGGGGGATCACGAGCAGTACTTC	CASSRGAGDHEQYF
16	NA	TRBV5-4	TRBJ2-3	NA	TGTGCCAGCAGCTTGAGCGTTGGGGACTCCACAGATACGCAGTATTTT	CASSLSVGDSTDTQYF
17	TRBD1	TRBV3-1/TRBV3-2	TRBJ1-1	once	TGTGCCAGCAGCCTCTCGTGGGGACAGGGGAGGGCCACTGAAGCTTTCTTT	CASSLSWGQGRATEAFF
16	NA	TRBV4-1	TRBJ1-3	NA	TGCGCCAGCAGCCAAGATCACCGGAGGGTCATATCAACCATATATTTT	CASSQDHRRVISTIYF
15	NA	TRBV28	TRBJ2-3	NA	TGTGCCAGCAGCCTTCGGGGGGCTGGGACAGATACGCAGTATTTT	CASSLRGAGTDTQYF
15	TRBD1	TRBV4-1	TRBJ2-7	NA	TGCGCCAGCAGCCAAAGCAGCAGACAGGGGGAAAATAGGTACTTC	CASSQSSRQGENRYF
15	TRBD1	TRBV5-1	TRBJ2-1	NA	TGCGCCAGCAGCCCCGGACAGGGGTTGATCAATGAGCAGTTCTTC	CASSPGQGLINEQFF
18	TRBD1	TRBV7-9	TRBJ2-7	NA	TGTGCCAGCAGCTTAATTATTGGAGAGGGACAGGGGTTTACCGAGCAGTACTTC	CASSLIIGEGQGFTEQYF
13	NA	TRBV6-5	TRBJ1-1	NA	TGTGCCAGCAGAATACAGGGAAACACTGAAGCTTTCTTT	CASRIQGNTEAFF